The 4 T cell receptor beta chains in this list originate from one sample, sequenced in a study of shared clonotypes between healthy human individuals. TCRdb's copy holds only in-frame clones and misses some; the assay was immunoSEQ multiplex PCR. The data show millions of clones, more than 90% seen once. Sequences were obtained from naive CD4+ T cells sorted from blood. As for subset: CD45RA+ positively selected. These receptors were collected from a man between 18 and 35 years old in good health.

The gene calls are TRBV7-2 and TRBJ2-3, with a tentative D call TRBD1 (6 bases). Germline loops: CDR1 SGHTA, CDR2 FQGNSA. CDR3 length: 15 amino acids. Trimming cost V 1 base and J 7 bases, with 15 bases left between them. The CDR3 is CASSLGDTPGNTQYF. The CDR3 coding sequence is TGTGCCAGCAGCTTAGGGGACACACCTGGGAATACGCAGTATTTT.

This chain uses TRBV25-1 with TRBJ1-6; a weak D match, TRBD1 (5 bases). The CDR3 has 14 residues. Germline loops: CDR1 MGHDK, CDR2 SYGVNS. Trimming took off 3 bases at V and 7 bases at J, with 10 bases between the two ends. The CDR3 sequence is CASSDTRVNSPLHF. The CDR3 region has the DNA TGTGCCAGCAGTGACACCAGGGTGAATTCACCCCTCCACTTT.

The table lists this clone with a count of one. V and J are TRBV9 and TRBJ2-5; D remains ambiguous. This CDR3 has 16 residues. Germline V gene sequence: CDR1 SGDLS, CDR2 YYNGEE. The V gene lost 0 bases and the J gene lost 1 base, with 13 bases spanning the gap. Here the CDR3 reads CASSVAVSSTQETQYF. CDR3 coding DNA: TGTGCCAGCAGCGTAGCTGTATCATCAACCCAAGAGACCCAGTACTTC. Supplemented by reference TRBV9 and TRBJ2-5, the full variable domain reads DSGVTQTPKHLITATGQRVTLRCSPRSGDLSVYWYQQSLDQGLQFLIQYYNGEERAKGNILERFSAQQFPDLHSELNLSSLELGDSALYFCASSVAVSSTQETQYFGPGTRLLVL.

This clone was recorded only once. In the same sample, other DNA sequences code for this CDR3. The V call is TRBV7-3, the J call TRBJ2-2; D not resolved. Trimming shortened V by 3 bases and J by 6 bases, and 5 bases separated the two germline ends. The CDR3 covers 12 residues. Germline CDR1 SGHTA, CDR2 FQGTGA. This CDR3 is CASSFVSGELFF. CDR3 coding DNA: TGTGCCAGCAGCTTTGTATCCGGGGAGCTGTTTTTT.